This T cell receptor beta chain is from a study of PD-1 blockade in classical Hodgkin lymphoma. Points from the study as a whole: Relapsed/refractory patients reportedly had the lowest baseline TCR diversity, below newly diagnosed patients, who were below healthy donors. Patients with a complete response exhibited baseline diversity comparable to newly diagnosed patients. Whereas CD4+ TCR diversity had risen significantly by C4D1, CD8+ TCR diversity had not.

Worth noting for this clone: The antigen remains undetermined.

Indicated time point: cycle 4 day 1 (C4D1), after 6 weeks of nivolumab. Brentuximab vedotin exposure varied, and every patient relapsed after autologous stem cell transplantation. The length of the CDR3 is 15 residues. V lost 5 bases, J lost 1 base, and 12 bases lay in between. CDR1 and CDR2 (germline): WSHSY, SAAADI. The method was immunoSEQ multiplex PCR; TCRdb's version includes in-frame clones alone and lacks a portion of them. The sample comprises about 20,000 clones, around 80% of which are singletons, and about 20% rests with the top ten. The source is a human donor with classical Hodgkin lymphoma. The genes are TRBV10-2 and TRBJ1-5, with D possibly TRBD1 on 5 matching bases. The sample consisted of peripheral blood mononuclear cells (PBMCs), taken before the fourth cycle of nivolumab. The CDR3 DNA is TGCGCCAGCAGTAGGGGCCTACAAAGCAATCAGCCCCAGCATTTT. This translates into CASSRGLQSNQPQHF.